The entry below describes one T cell receptor beta chain. The data belong to a study of CD8+ T cells in alopecia areata. This CDR3 has 15 residues. Trimming shortened V by 5 bases and J by 8 bases, and 19 bases separated the two germline ends. In germline, CDR1 is MGHRA, CDR2 YSYEKL. Treatment reported: oral pan-JAK inhibitor, 5-10 mg twice daily. Isolated RNA was reverse transcribed into cDNA used as the sequencing template. Data came from immunoSEQ multiplex PCR; TCRdb stores just in-frame clones and leaves some out. Among 60,000 to 90,000 clones, about 71% were seen once, and the ten largest hold less than 25%.

The chain uses TRBV4-1 and TRBJ2-1; the D is unclear. This receptor was taken from a human donor with alopecia areata. The sequencing used CD8+ T cells sorted from blood, collected at week 24, from a patient treated with tofacitinib. CDR3 sequence (DNA): TGCGCCAGCAGCTTACACGAAGGGAATCTTGATGAGCAGTTCTTC. Protein: CASSLHEGNLDEQFF.